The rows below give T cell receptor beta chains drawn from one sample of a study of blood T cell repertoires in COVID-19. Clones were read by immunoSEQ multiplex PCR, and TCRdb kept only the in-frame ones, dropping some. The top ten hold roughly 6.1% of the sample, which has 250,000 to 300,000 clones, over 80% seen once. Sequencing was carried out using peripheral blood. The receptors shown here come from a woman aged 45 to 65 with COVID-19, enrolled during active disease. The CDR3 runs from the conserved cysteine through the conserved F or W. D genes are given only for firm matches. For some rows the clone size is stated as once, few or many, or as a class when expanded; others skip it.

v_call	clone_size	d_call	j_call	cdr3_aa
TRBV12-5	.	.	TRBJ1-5	CASGLVREPQHF
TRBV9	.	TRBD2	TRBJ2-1	CASSVAGTSGAHLF
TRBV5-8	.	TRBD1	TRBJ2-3	CASSAGTAISTDTQYF
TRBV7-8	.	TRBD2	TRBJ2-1	CASSLAASGRRNEQFF
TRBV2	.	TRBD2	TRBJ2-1	CASSGSREGGYNEQFF
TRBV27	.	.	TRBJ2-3	CASSLLARNTQYF
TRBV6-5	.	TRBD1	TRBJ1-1	CASSYDRDMNTEAFF
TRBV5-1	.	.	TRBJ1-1	CASSFAGVGGTEAFF
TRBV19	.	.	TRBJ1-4	CASSELGPREKLFF
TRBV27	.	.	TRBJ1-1	CASSLGGFALTEAFF
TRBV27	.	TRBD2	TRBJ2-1	CASSFAERGNNEQFF
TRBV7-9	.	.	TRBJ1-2	CASSPNWAGRGNYGYTF
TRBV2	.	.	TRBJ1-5	CASTRGGGNQPQHF
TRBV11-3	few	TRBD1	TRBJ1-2	CASSLRAGQGLEGYTF
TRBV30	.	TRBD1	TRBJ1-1	CAWRDRVGSEAFF
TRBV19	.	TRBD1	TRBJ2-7	CASRASGQGPRQYF
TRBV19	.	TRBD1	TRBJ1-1	CASSPQDRRTEAFF
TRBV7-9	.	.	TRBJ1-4	CASSLGPRVMFF
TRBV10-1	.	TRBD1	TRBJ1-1	CASSDRGETEAFF
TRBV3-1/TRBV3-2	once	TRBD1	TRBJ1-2	CASSQERKQGGGTYGYTF
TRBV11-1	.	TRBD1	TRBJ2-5	CASSIEYGTGQETQYF
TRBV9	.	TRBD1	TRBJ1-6	CASSVAGQGGSPLHF
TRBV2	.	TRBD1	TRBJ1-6	CASSAEGTANSPLHF
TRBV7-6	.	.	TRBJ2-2	CASSLAGLTNTGELFF
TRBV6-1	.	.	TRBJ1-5	CASSDQGSSNQPQHF
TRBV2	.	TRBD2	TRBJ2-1	CASSEALAGVIYNEQFF
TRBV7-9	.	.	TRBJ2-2	CASSPRTVGELFF
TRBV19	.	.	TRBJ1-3	CASSYGATGNTIYF
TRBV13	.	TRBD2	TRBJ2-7	CASSSRAVAGGYEQYF
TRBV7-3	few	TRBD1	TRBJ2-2	CASSLITGGTGELFF
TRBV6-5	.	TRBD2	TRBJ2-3	CTSGTSGSSTDTQYF
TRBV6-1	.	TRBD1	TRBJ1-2	CASSEGGTGGGRANYGYTF
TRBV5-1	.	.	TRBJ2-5	CASSPSRGAGETQYF
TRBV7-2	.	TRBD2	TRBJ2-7	CASSLLSTGGPYEQYF
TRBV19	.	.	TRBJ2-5	CASTRAGAETQYF
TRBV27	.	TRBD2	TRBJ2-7	CASSFTGTSGYEQYF
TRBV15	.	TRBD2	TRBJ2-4	CATSGGGGQPSNIQYF
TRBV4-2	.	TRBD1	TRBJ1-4	CASSPTGVGEKLFF
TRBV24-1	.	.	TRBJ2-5	CATSDYEDFTETQYF
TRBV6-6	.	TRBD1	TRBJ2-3	CASTRDRSRTDTQYF
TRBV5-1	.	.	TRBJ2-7	CASSLQGTYEQYF
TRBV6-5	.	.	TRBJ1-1	CASSYKGLGTEAFF
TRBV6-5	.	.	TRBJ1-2	CASSYSAESANYGYTF
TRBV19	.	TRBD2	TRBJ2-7	CASSLGPASGSYEQYF
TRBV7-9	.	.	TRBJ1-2	CASSLGRLDTFGFGYTF
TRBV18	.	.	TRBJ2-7	CASSPVQGSYEQYF
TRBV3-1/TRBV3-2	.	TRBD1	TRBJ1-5	CASSQGTGGNQPQHF
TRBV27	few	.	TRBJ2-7	CASSPFTRIASYEQYF
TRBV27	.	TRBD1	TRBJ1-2	CASRWTGGASYGYTF
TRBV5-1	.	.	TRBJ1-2	CASSLVASYGYTF
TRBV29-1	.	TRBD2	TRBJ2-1	CSVRLAGGLTTDEQFF
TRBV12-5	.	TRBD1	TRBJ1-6	CASGLQGAGSPLHF
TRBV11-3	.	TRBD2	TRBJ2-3	CASSSASGTDTQYF
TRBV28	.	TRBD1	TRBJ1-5	CASRTIDRGQPQHF
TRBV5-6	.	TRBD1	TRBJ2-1	CASSSGTGSSYNEQFF